The rows below give T cell receptor beta chains drawn from one sample of a study of cytomegalovirus exposure and HLA in healthy donors. Sequenced by immunoSEQ multiplex PCR; TCRdb stores in-frame clones only, minus some. The data include 55,000 to 70,000 clones; the top ten clones carry around 2.4%. Sequenced input: PBMCs. Receptor source: a female donor in good health and CMV-seropositive. The CDR3 runs from the conserved cysteine through the conserved F or W. The order of the fields is V gene, J gene, D gene, CDR3 protein, CDR3 DNA. D genes are given only for firm matches.

TRBV30,TRBJ1-1,NA,CASQGSENTEAFF,TGTGCCTCCCAGGGCTCCGAGAACACTGAAGCTTTCTTT
TRBV9,TRBJ1-2,TRBD1,CASSAGTGGTGYGYTF,TGTGCCAGCAGCGCCGGGACAGGGGGAACAGGCTATGGCTACACCTTC
TRBV6-5,TRBJ1-1,NA,CASSRQVDRNTEAFF,TGTGCCAGCAGTCGACAGGTTGACCGTAACACTGAAGCTTTCTTT
TRBV28,TRBJ1-5,NA,CASRGADQPQHF,TGTGCCAGCAGAGGGGCGGATCAGCCCCAGCATTTT
TRBV28,TRBJ2-7,NA,CASSLPQLGLISYEQYF,TGTGCCAGCAGTTTACCTCAACTAGGTCTCATCAGCTACGAGCAGTACTTC
TRBV4-2,TRBJ2-2,TRBD1,CASSQAGQRATGELFF,TGTGCCAGCAGCCAAGCGGGACAGAGGGCTACCGGGGAGCTGTTTTTT
TRBV6-1,TRBJ2-7,NA,CASSLPGGDEQYF,TGTGCCAGCAGCCTCCCTGGAGGGGACGAGCAGTACTTC
TRBV30,TRBJ1-1,NA,CAWSVERGNTEAFF,TGTGCCTGGAGTGTCGAAAGGGGGAACACTGAAGCTTTCTTT
TRBV2,TRBJ1-2,NA,CASTVLAGYGYTF,TGTGCCAGCACCGTACTTGCGGGCTATGGCTACACCTTC
TRBV9,TRBJ2-3,TRBD2,CASSAEGGLADTQYF,TGTGCCAGCAGCGCGGAGGGGGGACTAGCAGATACGCAGTATTTT
TRBV29-1,TRBJ1-1,TRBD1,CSVTGGGRTEAFF,TGCAGCGTCACAGGGGGTGGTCGGACTGAAGCTTTCTTT
TRBV25-1,TRBJ1-1,NA,CASSEPGMNTEAFF,TGTGCCAGCAGTGAACCCGGGATGAACACTGAAGCTTTCTTT
TRBV18,TRBJ2-5,TRBD2,CASAPPGLAGVETQYF,TGTGCCAGCGCACCACCGGGACTAGCGGGAGTAGAGACCCAGTACTTC
TRBV7-8,TRBJ2-5,TRBD2,CASSPRSGGAGETQYF,TGTGCCAGCAGCCCCCGCAGCGGGGGGGCCGGGGAGACCCAGTACTTC
TRBV4-1,TRBJ1-2,TRBD1,CASSREQGAQVGYTF,TGCGCCAGCAGCCGAGAACAGGGGGCGCAGGTTGGCTACACCTTC
TRBV27,TRBJ2-7,TRBD1,CASSIIGQGGHEQYF,TGTGCCAGCAGTATAATTGGACAGGGTGGCCACGAGCAGTACTTC
TRBV19,TRBJ2-5,TRBD2,CASSPSGSHGETQYF,TGTGCCAGTAGCCCAAGCGGGAGCCATGGAGAGACCCAGTACTTC
TRBV2,TRBJ1-1,NA,CASQSIQNTEAFF,TGTGCCAGCCAAAGTATACAGAACACTGAAGCTTTCTTT
TRBV30,TRBJ2-1,TRBD1,CAYRDRALYNEQFF,TGTGCCTATAGGGACAGGGCCCTCTACAATGAGCAGTTCTTC
TRBV9,TRBJ1-4,NA,CASSGDRKGNEKLFF,TGTGCCAGCAGCGGTGACAGGAAGGGGAATGAAAAACTGTTTTTT
TRBV4-1,TRBJ1-1,NA,CASSQVGGSTEAFF,TGCGCCAGCAGCCAAGTCGGGGGAAGCACTGAAGCTTTCTTT
TRBV5-1,TRBJ1-2,TRBD1,CASSPTGGADYGYTF,TGCGCCAGCAGCCCTACAGGGGGCGCCGACTATGGCTACACCTTC
TRBV10-3,TRBJ1-2,NA,CAITGGDGSNYGYTF,TGTGCCATCACCGGAGGGGACGGCTCAAACTATGGCTACACCTTC
TRBV18,TRBJ1-6,NA,CASPPGTGNHNSPLHF,TGTGCCAGCCCTCCTGGAACAGGGAACCATAATTCACCCCTCCACTTT
TRBV25-1,TRBJ1-2,TRBD1,CASSEEGTGWDGYTF,TGTGCCAGCAGTGAAGAAGGGACAGGGTGGGATGGCTACACCTTC
TRBV28,TRBJ1-2,TRBD1,CASSPGTGTHGYTF,TGTGCCAGCAGTCCCGGGACAGGGACCCATGGCTACACCTTC
TRBV5-1,TRBJ2-5,NA,CASSVNIPGETQYF,TGCGCCAGCAGCGTTAATATACCAGGAGAGACCCAGTACTTC
TRBV18,TRBJ2-1,NA,CASSWNGDYNEQFF,TGTGCCAGCTCATGGAACGGGGATTACAATGAGCAGTTCTTC
TRBV19,TRBJ2-5,NA,CASRAEPQETQYF,TGTGCCAGTAGGGCGGAACCCCAAGAGACCCAGTACTTC
TRBV18,TRBJ2-2,NA,CASSPIPVTGELFF,TGTGCCAGCTCCCCTATCCCGGTCACCGGGGAGCTGTTTTTT
TRBV30,TRBJ1-1,NA,CAWTEGQPNTEAFF,TGTGCCTGGACCGAGGGACAACCGAACACTGAAGCTTTCTTT
TRBV2,TRBJ2-5,NA,CASNPGGTYQETQYF,TGTGCCAGCAATCCCGGGGGAACTTACCAAGAGACCCAGTACTTC
TRBV27,TRBJ1-1,TRBD1,CASSRGTGSTEAFF,TGTGCCAGCAGTCGGGGGACAGGGAGCACTGAAGCTTTCTTT
TRBV2,TRBJ1-1,NA,CASSGDLNTEAFF,TGTGCCAGCAGTGGTGACTTAAACACTGAAGCTTTCTTT
TRBV27,TRBJ2-7,NA,CASSFGGSLMNEQYF,TGTGCCAGCAGCTTCGGGGGATCACTAATGAACGAGCAGTACTTC
TRBV27,TRBJ2-3,NA,CASSPNMVASRYF,TGTGCCAGCAGCCCGAATATGGTCGCTAGTAGGTATTTT
TRBV18,TRBJ2-1,TRBD1,CASSPGTGAGNEQFF,TGTGCCAGCTCACCGGGGACAGGGGCCGGTAATGAGCAGTTCTTC
TRBV15,TRBJ2-3,NA,CATSRERVNTQYF,TGTGCCACCAGCAGAGAACGGGTAAATACGCAGTATTTT
TRBV19,TRBJ1-6,NA,CASSIDPGINSPLHF,TGTGCCAGTAGTATAGATCCGGGAATTAATTCACCCCTCCACTTT
TRBV7-2,TRBJ1-2,NA,CASSLASYGYTF,TGTGCCAGCAGCTTAGCCAGCTATGGCTACACCTTC
TRBV15,TRBJ1-3,NA,CATSRDHQGNTIYF,TGTGCCACCAGCAGAGATCATCAGGGAAACACCATATATTTT
TRBV19,TRBJ2-2,NA,CASSIDPGELFF,TGTGCCAGTAGTATAGACCCGGGGGAGCTGTTTTTT
TRBV4-3,TRBJ2-2,NA,CASSQDTGAGELFF,TGCGCCAGCAGCCAAGATACGGGGGCCGGGGAGCTGTTTTTT
TRBV29-1,TRBJ1-1,NA,CSATWDTIGEAFF,TGCAGCGCTACTTGGGACACTATAGGGGAGGCTTTCTTT
TRBV28,TRBJ2-7,TRBD1,CASIAGTATYEQYF,TGTGCCAGCATAGCCGGGACAGCAACCTACGAGCAGTACTTC
TRBV4-2,TRBJ2-3,TRBD2,CASSPPSGGSTDTQYF,TGTGCCAGCAGCCCCCCTAGCGGGGGGTCGACAGATACGCAGTATTTT
TRBV28,TRBJ1-6,TRBD1,CASSLRDRGLQSSPLHF,TGTGCCAGCAGTTTACGGGACAGGGGGCTGCAGTCTTCACCCCTCCACTTT
TRBV5-1,TRBJ1-6,NA,CASSVGNSPLHF,TGCGCCAGCAGCGTGGGCAATTCACCCCTACACTTT
TRBV6-5,TRBJ1-2,NA,CASSSNVYGYTF,TGTGCCAGCAGTTCAAATGTCTATGGCTACACCTTC
TRBV28,TRBJ1-6,NA,CASSPPYDNSPLHF,TGTGCCAGCAGTCCCCCTTATGATAATTCACCCCTCCACTTT
TRBV30,TRBJ1-4,TRBD1,CAWSVGQGATNEKLFF,TGTGCCTGGAGTGTCGGACAGGGCGCAACTAATGAAAAACTGTTTTTT
TRBV6-5,TRBJ1-1,NA,CATSGGAMNTEAFF,TGTGCCACCTCTGGGGGGGCCATGAACACTGAAGCTTTCTTT
TRBV7-2,TRBJ2-1,TRBD2,CASSPGLAGGPYEQFF,TGTGCCAGCAGCCCGGGACTAGCGGGAGGGCCCTATGAGCAGTTCTTC
TRBV2,TRBJ1-1,NA,CASIIDRLNTEAFF,TGTGCCAGCATTATCGACAGGTTAAACACTGAAGCTTTCTTT
TRBV28,TRBJ1-1,NA,CASSPGGFTEAFF,TGTGCCAGCAGCCCGGGGGGATTCACTGAAGCTTTCTTT
TRBV5-8,TRBJ2-7,NA,CASSLGFRTGTLNYEQYF,TGTGCCAGCAGCTTGGGGTTCCGTACCGGGACACTTAACTACGAGCAGTACTTC
TRBV4-3,TRBJ2-1,TRBD2,CASSQDLSGGNYNEQFF,TGCGCCAGCAGCCAAGATCTTTCGGGAGGGAACTACAATGAGCAGTTCTTC
TRBV5-5,TRBJ1-4,TRBD1,CASSGTGGQGREKLFF,TGTGCCAGCAGCGGAACCGGGGGACAGGGTCGGGAAAAACTGTTTTTT
TRBV19,TRBJ2-5,NA,CASTLRTQIQETQYF,TGTGCCAGTACTCTGAGGACACAAATCCAAGAGACCCAGTACTTC